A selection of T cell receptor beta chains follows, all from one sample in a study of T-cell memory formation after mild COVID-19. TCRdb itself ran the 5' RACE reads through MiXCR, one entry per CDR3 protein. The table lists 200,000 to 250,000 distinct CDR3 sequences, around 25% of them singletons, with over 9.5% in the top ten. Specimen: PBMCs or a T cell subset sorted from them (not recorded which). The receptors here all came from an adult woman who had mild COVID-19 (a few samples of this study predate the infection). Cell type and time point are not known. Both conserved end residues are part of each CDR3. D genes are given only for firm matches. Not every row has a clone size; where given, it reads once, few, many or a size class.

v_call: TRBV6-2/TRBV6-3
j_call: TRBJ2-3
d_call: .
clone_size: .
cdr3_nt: TGTGCCAGCCGACAGGGAGGAGGGGATACGCAGTATTTT
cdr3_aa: CASRQGGGDTQYF

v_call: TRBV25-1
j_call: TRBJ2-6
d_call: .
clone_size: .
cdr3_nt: TGTGCCAGCAGCACAGCGTACTCTGGGGCCAACGTCCTGACTTTC
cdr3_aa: CASSTAYSGANVLTF

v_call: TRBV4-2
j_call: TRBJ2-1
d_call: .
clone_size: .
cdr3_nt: TGTGCCAGCAGCCAAGATGTAGCTCCCACCCCCGGGTACAATGAGCAGTTCTTC
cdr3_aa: CASSQDVAPTPGYNEQFF

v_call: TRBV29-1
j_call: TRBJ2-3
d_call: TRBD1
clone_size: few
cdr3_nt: TGCAGCACCAGACAGGGTATAGATACGCAGTATTTT
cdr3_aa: CSTRQGIDTQYF

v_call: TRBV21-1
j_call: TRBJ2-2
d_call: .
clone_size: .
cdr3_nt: TGTGCCAGCAGCAGTAGGCCCCTAGCGGGAGTAACCGGGGAGCTGTTTTTT
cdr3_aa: CASSSRPLAGVTGELFF

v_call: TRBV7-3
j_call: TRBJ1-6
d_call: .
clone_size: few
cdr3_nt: TGTGCCAGCAGCTTATGGCCTGGGCATAATTCACCCCTCCACTTT
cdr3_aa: CASSLWPGHNSPLHF

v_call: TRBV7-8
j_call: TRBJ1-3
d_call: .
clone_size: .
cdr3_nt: TGTGCCAGCAGACAACTCGGGAGCTCTGGAAACACCATATATTTT
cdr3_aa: CASRQLGSSGNTIYF

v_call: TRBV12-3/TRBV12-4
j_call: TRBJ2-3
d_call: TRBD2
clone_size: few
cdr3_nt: TGTGCCAGCAGGTCCGCCGGGACTAGCGGGGGGGCCACGGCAGATACGCAGTATTTT
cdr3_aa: CASRSAGTSGGATADTQYF

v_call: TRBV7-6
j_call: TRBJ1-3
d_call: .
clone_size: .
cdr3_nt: TGTGCCAGCAGCTTAGGGGGGTCGGGAGGAAACACCATATATTTT
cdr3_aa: CASSLGGSGGNTIYF

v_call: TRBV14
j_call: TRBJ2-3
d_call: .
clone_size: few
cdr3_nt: TGTGCCAGCAGCCACGGAAGGGGAGATACGCAGTATTTT
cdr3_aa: CASSHGRGDTQYF

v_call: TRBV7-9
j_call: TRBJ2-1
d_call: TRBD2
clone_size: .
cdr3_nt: TGTGCCAGCAGCTTAGGCCACCTAGCGGGAACCTACAATGAGCAGTTCTTC
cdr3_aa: CASSLGHLAGTYNEQFF

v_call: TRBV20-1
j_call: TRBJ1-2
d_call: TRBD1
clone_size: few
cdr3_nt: TGCAGTGCTAGCTGGGGACAGGCCTATGGCTACACCTTC
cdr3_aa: CSASWGQAYGYTF

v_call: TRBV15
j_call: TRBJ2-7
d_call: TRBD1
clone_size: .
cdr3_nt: TGTGCCACCAGCAGAGTGGGACAGGGATTGCGGGTGGCCTACGAGCAGTACTTC
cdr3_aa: CATSRVGQGLRVAYEQYF

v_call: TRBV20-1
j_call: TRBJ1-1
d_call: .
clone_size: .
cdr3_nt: TGCAGTGCTAGTCGAGGGGGGTCAGGGACTGAAGCTTTCTTT
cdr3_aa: CSASRGGSGTEAFF

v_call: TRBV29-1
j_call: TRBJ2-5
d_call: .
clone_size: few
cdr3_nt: TGCAGCGTTCAGATCGGGGAGACCCAGTACTTC
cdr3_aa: CSVQIGETQYF

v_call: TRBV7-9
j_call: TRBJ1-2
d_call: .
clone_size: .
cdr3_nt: TGTGCCAGCAGCTCCCTTACCCCGACACGGAACTATGGCTACACCTTC
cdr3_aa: CASSSLTPTRNYGYTF

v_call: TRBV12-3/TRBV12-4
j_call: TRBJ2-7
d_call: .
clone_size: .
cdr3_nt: TGTGCCAGCAGTTTAGGTGGCGGGGGCCCCTACGAGCAGTACTTC
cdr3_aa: CASSLGGGGPYEQYF

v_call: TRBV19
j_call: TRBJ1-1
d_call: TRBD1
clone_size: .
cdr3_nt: TGTGCCAGTCAGGGGACAGAGAACACTGAAGCTTTCTTT
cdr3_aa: CASQGTENTEAFF

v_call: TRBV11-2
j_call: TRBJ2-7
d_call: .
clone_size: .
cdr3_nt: TGTGCCAGCAGCCTGGGGCATCCCCACGAGCAGTACTTC
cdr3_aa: CASSLGHPHEQYF

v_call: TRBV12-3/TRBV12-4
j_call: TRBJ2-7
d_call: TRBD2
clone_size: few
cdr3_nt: TGTGCCAGCAGTTTGGGGGGACTAGCGGCGATCTACGGACAAGTCGAGCAGTACTTC
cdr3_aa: CASSLGGLAAIYGQVEQYF

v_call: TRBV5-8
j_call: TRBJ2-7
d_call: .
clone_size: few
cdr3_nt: TGTGCCAGCAGCTTGCTCGGGACCTCCGCCTACGAGCAGTACTTC
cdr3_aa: CASSLLGTSAYEQYF

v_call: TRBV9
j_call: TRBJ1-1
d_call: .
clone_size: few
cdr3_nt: TGTGCCAGCGCACCGGGACCGCGAGCGTCTGAAGCTTTCTTT
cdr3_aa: CASAPGPRASEAFF

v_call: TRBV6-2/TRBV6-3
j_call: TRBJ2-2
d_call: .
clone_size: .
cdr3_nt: TGTGCCAGCAGGGGTATCGCGAACACCGGGGAGCTGTTTTTT
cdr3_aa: CASRGIANTGELFF

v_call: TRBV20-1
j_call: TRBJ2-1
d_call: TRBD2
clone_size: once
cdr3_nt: TGCAGTGCTAGGCCACCATTAGCGGGACTATACAATGAGCAGTTCTTC
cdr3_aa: CSARPPLAGLYNEQFF